This T cell receptor beta chain was captured by sequencing in a study of shared clonotypes between healthy human individuals. Across the whole study: Aged between 18 and 49, the donors were a couple of women and three men. Every donor yielded three CD4 naive, three CD4 memory, two CD8 naive and one CD8 memory plate.

Study-wide results and caveats: In contrast to clonotypes shared by all four donors, non-shared clonotypes had lower generation probabilities. A handful of donors had around 5% of their naive CD4 clonotypes in common.

Worth noting for this clone: Its antigen is not known.

Sequenced by immunoSEQ multiplex PCR; TCRdb stores in-frame clones only, minus some. The sample includes about 2.1 million clones, about 92% of them seen just once. This CDR3 has 15 amino acids. Deletions cut 5 bases from V and 5 bases from J, with 19 bases between. Germline CDR1 SEHNR, CDR2 FQNEAQ (reference sequence). It was CD45RO-negative cells, positively selected for CCR7, that made up naive CD8 cells, with terminally differentiated effector memory CD45RA+ cells excluded. The TCR comes from a man between 18 and 29 years old in good health. Some clones in this sample may be carry-over from other donors' samples. Sequenced material: naive CD8+ T cells from PBMCs. This chain joins TRBV7-9 and TRBJ2-7; D remains unclear. The CDR3 here is CASSVDGGWGHEQYF. The CDR3 nucleotides read TGTGCCAGCAGCGTAGACGGTGGGTGGGGTCACGAGCAGTACTTC.